This TCR beta chain came from a study of PD-L1 blockade in urothelial cancer. Regarding time point: peripheral blood 6 weeks after treatment start. Study results and caveats: More expansion of tumor-associated blood clones, seen at 3 weeks, marked durable-benefit patients.

Regarding this clone: Its antigen is not known.

Sequencing was performed with immunoSEQ multiplex PCR; in TCRdb, only in-frame clones are kept and a portion is missing. Of more than 30,000 clones detected, about nine tenths appear once; the ten largest clones hold more than 6.5%. The CDR3 sequence is 15 residues long. The junction had 7 bases not matched to a gene; V was cut back by 5 bases and J by 4 bases. Germline V lookup: CDR1 MDHEN, CDR2 SYDVKM. The V call is TRBV28, the J call TRBJ1-4, with 7 bases aligning to TRBD1. The sequence was collected from an elderly man with urothelial cancer. This material consisted of PBMCs, taken around atezolizumab (anti-PD-L1) treatment. The DNA of the CDR3 is TGTGCCAGCAGTAGACCGGGACAGCTTAATGAAAAACTGTTTTTT. It encodes CASSRPGQLNEKLFF.